This T cell receptor beta chain was recovered during a study of technical replicates of blood from a handful of donors. Using immunoSEQ multiplex PCR, the repertoire was profiled, and TCRdb retains in-frame clones only, with some absent. The sample has tens of thousands of clones; roughly 95% are singletons. The source material was T cells isolated from PBMCs. The TCR sequence derives from a human donor in good health.

This chain's CDR3 is CASSLFGDREVNTGELFF. As DNA, the CDR3 is TGTGCCAGCAGCTTATTCGGGGACAGGGAGGTTAACACCGGGGAGCTGTTTTTT. The chain has TRBV7-2 and TRBJ2-2; TRBD1 matches 9 bases. The CDR3 runs 18 residues. J gave up 2 bases and V 2 bases, and 9 bases lay outside the gene matches. Germline loops: CDR1 SGHTA, CDR2 FQGNSA. Supplemented by reference TRBV7-2 and TRBJ2-2, the full variable domain reads GAGVSQSPSNKVTEKGKDVELRCDPISGHTALYWYRQSLGQGLEFLIYFQGNSAPDKSGLPSDRFSAERTGGSVSTLTIQRTQQEDSAVYLCASSLFGDREVNTGELFFGEGSRLTVL.